This T cell receptor (beta chain) originates from a study of blood T cell repertoires in COVID-19. Comment on this clone: An end of the junction differs from the germline gene, which may be a read error.

Original processing notes: Cell counts per sample came from amplifying reference gene primers. Here immunoSEQ multiplex PCR was the method, and the copy in TCRdb shows in-frame clones only, minus some. V, J and clone size derive from that table, while D and trimming were established from the DNA sequence. The sample has some 150,000 clones, about nine tenths seen once. Germline V gives CDR1 SEHNR, CDR2 FQNEAQ (reference sequence). The length of the CDR3 is 12 residues. Sequenced sample: peripheral blood. The chain employs TRBV7-9 and TRBJ1-3; D is unclear. The source of this sequence is a human donor in a cohort sampled during active COVID-19. CDR3 protein: CASSLSLDRMNF. CDR3 bases: TGTGCCAGCAGCTTGTCCCTAGATCGGATGAATTTT. Complete variable domain (other parts from reference TRBV7-9 and TRBJ1-3): DTGVSQNPRHKITKRGQNVTFRCDPISEHNRLYWYRQTLGQGPEFLTYFQNEAQLEKSRLLSDRFSAERPKGSFSTLEIQRTEQGDSAMYLCASSLSLDRMNFGEGSWLTVV.